The rows below give T cell receptor beta chains drawn from one sample of a study of cytomegalovirus exposure and HLA in healthy donors. Data came from immunoSEQ multiplex PCR; TCRdb stores just in-frame clones and leaves some out. The sample includes some 120,000 clones, around 90% of them seen just once. Sequencing input: PBMCs. These receptors originate from a woman younger than 35 in good health and CMV-seronegative. Both conserved end residues are part of each CDR3. Each record gives: V gene, D gene, clone size, J gene, CDR3 DNA, CDR3 protein. The D gene is left open where the match is weak. Clone size is shown for a subset of rows, as once, few, many or a class of expanded clone.

>TRBV4-3|-|-|TRBJ2-1
TGCGCCAGCAGCCAAGGTGAGGCCTACAATGAGCAGTTCTTC
CASSQGEAYNEQFF
>TRBV11-2|TRBD1|-|TRBJ1-2
TGTGCCAGCAGGGGCACGGGACAGGGGGGAAGGTCGTATGGCTACACCTTC
CASRGTGQGGRSYGYTF
>TRBV9|-|-|TRBJ2-3
TGTGCCAGCAGCGTAGTCAGTATGAGGAGCACAGATACGCAGTATTTT
CASSVVSMRSTDTQYF
>TRBV27|TRBD2|-|TRBJ2-7
TGTGCCAGCAGTCTCCCGAGAACTAGCGGGGCCTACGAGCAGTACTTC
CASSLPRTSGAYEQYF
>TRBV5-1|TRBD1|once|TRBJ2-7
TGCGCCAGCAGCTTCCAACAGGGGCGCGAGCAGTACTTC
CASSFQQGREQYF
>TRBV6-5|TRBD1|-|TRBJ1-1
TGTGCCTGGGGGACAGGGTTAATTAGGGGTGAAGCTTTCTTT
CAWGTGLIRGEAFF
>TRBV5-1|-|once|TRBJ1-4
TGCGCCAGCAGCCCCTTCGGCGGGCCCCGTAATGAAAAACTGTTTTTT
CASSPFGGPRNEKLFF
>TRBV5-8|TRBD2|-|TRBJ2-1
TGTGCCAGCAGCCGACTAGCGGGGACCAATGAGCAGTTCTTC
CASSRLAGTNEQFF
>TRBV19|TRBD2|-|TRBJ2-1
TGTGCCAGTAGTATAGGTCCCGGACTAGCGGGGCAGCAGTTCTTC
CASSIGPGLAGQQFF
>TRBV5-4|-|-|TRBJ1-1
TGTGCCAGCAGCTTGGACAGATTGAACACTGAAGCTTTCTTT
CASSLDRLNTEAFF
>TRBV5-8|-|-|TRBJ1-5
TGTGCCAGCAGCTTGGACGGGGTGCGTAATCAGCCCCAGCATTTT
CASSLDGVRNQPQHF
>TRBV28|TRBD1|-|TRBJ1-2
TGTGCCAGCTTCGCGGACAGGGCGAAGGGCTACACCTTC
CASFADRAKGYTF
>TRBV12-1|-|-|TRBJ2-7
TGTGCCAGCAGCTGTGGACTAGCGGGGCCCAAACCACGCCGCCCCCGTACGGTGCAGTACTTC
CASSCGLAGPKPRRPRTVQYF
>TRBV28|-|-|TRBJ2-2
TGTGCCAGCAGTCTAGGGGGCCGCGCGGGGAAGCTGTTTTTT
CASSLGGRAGKLFF
>TRBV27|TRBD2|-|TRBJ2-7
TGTGCCAGCAGTCTTCTGGGGCGCGGCGGGAGTACCTACGAGCAGTACTTC
CASSLLGRGGSTYEQYF
>TRBV5-6|-|-|TRBJ2-7
TGTGCCAGCAGGCCCCCCGGAGGAGGACAGAGCCTTGCCGAGCAGTACTTC
CASRPPGGGQSLAEQYF
>TRBV7-3|TRBD2|-|TRBJ2-3
TGTGCCAGCAGCTCTCCCTCTCTAGCGGGGACCACAGATACGCAGTATTTT
CASSSPSLAGTTDTQYF
>TRBV10-3|-|-|TRBJ1-5
TGTGCCATCAGTGAGGGGGAGGATCAGCCCCAGCATTTT
CAISEGEDQPQHF
>TRBV30|-|-|TRBJ1-1
TGTGCCTGGAGCCGATCGCCGGGAGCAACTGAAGCTTTCTTT
CAWSRSPGATEAFF
>TRBV29-1|TRBD1|-|TRBJ2-1
TGCAGCCTTCGGGACAGCGAGCAGTTCTTC
CSLRDSEQFF
>TRBV23-1|TRBD1|-|TRBJ2-7
TGCGCCAGCAGTCAGGACAGGGGAACCTACGAGCAGTACTTC
CASSQDRGTYEQYF
>TRBV7-9|TRBD1|-|TRBJ2-3
TGTGCCAGCAGCCCGTACAGGGGGTTAGATACGCAGTATTTT
CASSPYRGLDTQYF
>TRBV19|TRBD2|-|TRBJ2-1
TGTGCCAGTAGTATTGGTTTAGCGGGGGGCTACAATGAGCAGTTCTTC
CASSIGLAGGYNEQFF
>TRBV7-9|TRBD2|-|TRBJ2-7
TGTGCCAGCAGCTTATCACTGGGAGGGTCGGGGGACGAGCAGTACTTC
CASSLSLGGSGDEQYF
>TRBV30|TRBD1|-|TRBJ2-7
TGTGCCTGGACAGGACAGGGAGTCTCAATCGAGCAGTACTTC
CAWTGQGVSIEQYF
>TRBV5-4|TRBD2|-|TRBJ2-3
TGTGCCAGCAGCCCTAGCGGGGTCACAGATACGCAGTATTTT
CASSPSGVTDTQYF
>TRBV6-1|TRBD1|-|TRBJ1-2
TGTGCCAGCAGTGATGCAGGGGGTATTAGCTATGGCTACACCTTC
CASSDAGGISYGYTF
>TRBV7-6|-|-|TRBJ1-3
TGTGCCAGCAGCTTAGGGACAGTCAGCTCTGGAAACACCATATATTTT
CASSLGTVSSGNTIYF
>TRBV6-6|TRBD1|-|TRBJ1-5
TGTGCCAGCAGGGGACAGGGAATGAGTAGCAATCAGCCCCAGCATTTT
CASRGQGMSSNQPQHF
>TRBV6-5|-|-|TRBJ2-2
TGTGCCAGCAGTTTGAGGAGAGGGTATGGCGGGGAGCTGTTTTTT
CASSLRRGYGGELFF
>TRBV2|TRBD2|-|TRBJ2-2
TGTGCCAGCAGTGAACATCGGGGGGGCCTGACCGGGGAGCTGTTTTTT
CASSEHRGGLTGELFF
>TRBV6-6|-|once|TRBJ1-5
TGTGCCAGCAGTTCGCCCAGTAGCAATCAGCCCCAGCATTTT
CASSSPSSNQPQHF
>TRBV7-3|-|once|TRBJ1-1
TGTGCCAGCAGCATACAGGCGTACACTGAAGCTTTCTTT
CASSIQAYTEAFF
>TRBV7-3|TRBD1|-|TRBJ2-1
TGTGCCAGCAGCCCCGGTCAGGGGGTTAATGAGCAGTTCTTC
CASSPGQGVNEQFF
>TRBV11-2|-|-|TRBJ1-5
TGTGCCAGCAGCCGGGGTCTAGGAGAGAATCAGCCCCAGCATTTT
CASSRGLGENQPQHF
>TRBV28|TRBD1|once|TRBJ2-2
TGTGCCAGCAGTCCCCTAGACAGGGACACCGGGGAGCTGTTTTTT
CASSPLDRDTGELFF
>TRBV5-1|TRBD2|-|TRBJ2-1
TGCGCCAGCATCAGCGGGAGTAAGCAGTTCTTC
CASISGSKQFF
>TRBV6-5|-|-|TRBJ2-5
TGTGCCAGCAGTTACTCGACCGGACTCCAAGAGACCCAGTACTTC
CASSYSTGLQETQYF